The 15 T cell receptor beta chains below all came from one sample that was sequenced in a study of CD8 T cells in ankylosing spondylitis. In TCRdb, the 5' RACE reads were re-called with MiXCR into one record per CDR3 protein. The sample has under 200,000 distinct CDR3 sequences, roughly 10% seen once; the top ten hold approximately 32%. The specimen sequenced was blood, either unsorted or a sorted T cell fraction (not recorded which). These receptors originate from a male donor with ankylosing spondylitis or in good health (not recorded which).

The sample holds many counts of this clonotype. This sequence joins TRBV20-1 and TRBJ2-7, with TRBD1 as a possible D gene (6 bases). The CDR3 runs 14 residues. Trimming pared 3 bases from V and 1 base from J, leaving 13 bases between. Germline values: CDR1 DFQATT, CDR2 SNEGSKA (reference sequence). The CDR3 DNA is TGCAGTGCTAGTCTACAGGGTAGGTCCTACGAGCAGTACTTC. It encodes CSASLQGRSYEQYF.

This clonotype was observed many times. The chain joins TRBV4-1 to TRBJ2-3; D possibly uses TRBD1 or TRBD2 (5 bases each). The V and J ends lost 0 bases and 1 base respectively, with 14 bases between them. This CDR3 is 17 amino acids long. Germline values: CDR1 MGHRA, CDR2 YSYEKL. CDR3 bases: TGCGCCAGCAGCCAAGACGGGGCGGGCGGCGGCACAGATACGCAGTATTTT. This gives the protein CASSQDGAGGGTDTQYF.

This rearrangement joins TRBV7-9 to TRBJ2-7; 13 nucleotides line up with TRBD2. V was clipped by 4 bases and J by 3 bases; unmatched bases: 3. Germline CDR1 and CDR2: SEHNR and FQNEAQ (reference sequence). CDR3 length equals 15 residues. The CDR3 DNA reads TGTGCCAGCAGCTCGGGACTAGCGGGGAACTACGAGCAGTACTTC. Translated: CASSSGLAGNYEQYF. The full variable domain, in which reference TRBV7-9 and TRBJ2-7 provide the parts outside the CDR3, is DTGVSQNPRHKITKRGQNVTFRCDPISEHNRLYWYRQTLGQGPEFLTYFQNEAQLEKSRLLSDRFSAERPKGSFSTLEIQRTEQGDSAMYLCASSSGLAGNYEQYFGPGTRLTVT.

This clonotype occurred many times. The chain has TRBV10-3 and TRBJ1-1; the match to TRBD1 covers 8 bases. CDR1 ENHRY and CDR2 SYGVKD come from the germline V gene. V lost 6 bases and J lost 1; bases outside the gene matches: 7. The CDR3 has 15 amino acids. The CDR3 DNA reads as TGTGCCATCAGAGGGGCCGGGACAGGGAACACTGAAGCTTTCTTT. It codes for CAIRGAGTGNTEAFF.

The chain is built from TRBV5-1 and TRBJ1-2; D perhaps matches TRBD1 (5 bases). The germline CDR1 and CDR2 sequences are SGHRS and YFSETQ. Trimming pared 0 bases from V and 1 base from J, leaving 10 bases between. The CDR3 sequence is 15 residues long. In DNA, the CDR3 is TGCGCCAGCAGCTTGGAGCCAGGGAATAACTATGGCTACACCTTC. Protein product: CASSLEPGNNYGYTF.

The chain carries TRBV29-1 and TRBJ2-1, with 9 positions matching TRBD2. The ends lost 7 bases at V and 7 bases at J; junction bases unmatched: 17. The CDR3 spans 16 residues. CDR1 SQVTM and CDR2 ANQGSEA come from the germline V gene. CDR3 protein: CSAQAGGAAAVNEQFF. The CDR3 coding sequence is TGCAGCGCCCAAGCGGGGGGAGCGGCGGCGGTAAATGAGCAGTTCTTC.

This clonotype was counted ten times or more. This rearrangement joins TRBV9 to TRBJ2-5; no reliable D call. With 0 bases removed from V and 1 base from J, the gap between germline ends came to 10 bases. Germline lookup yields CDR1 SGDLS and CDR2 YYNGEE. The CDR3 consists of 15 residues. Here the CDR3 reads CASSVVSSLQETQYF. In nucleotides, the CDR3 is TGTGCCAGCAGCGTAGTCTCCAGCCTCCAAGAGACCCAGTACTTC.

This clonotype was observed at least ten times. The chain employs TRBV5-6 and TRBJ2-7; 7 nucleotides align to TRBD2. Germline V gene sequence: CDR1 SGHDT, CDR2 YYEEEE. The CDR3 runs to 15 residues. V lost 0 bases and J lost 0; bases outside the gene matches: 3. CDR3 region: CASSLVPSGSYEQYF. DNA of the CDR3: TGTGCCAGCAGCTTGGTGCCTAGCGGCTCCTACGAGCAGTACTTC.

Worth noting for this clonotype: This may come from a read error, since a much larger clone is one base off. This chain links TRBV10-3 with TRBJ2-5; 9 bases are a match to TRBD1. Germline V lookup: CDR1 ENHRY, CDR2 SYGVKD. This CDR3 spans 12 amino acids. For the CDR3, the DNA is TGTACCATACAGGGGGCCGGAGAGACCCAGTACTTC. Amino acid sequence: CTIQGAGETQYF.

The CDR3, as DNA: TGTGCCAGCAGCCGGGCCCTAAGGCAACCCCTCCACTTT. The encoded protein is CASSRALRQPLHF. The chain joins TRBV11-2 to TRBJ1-6; unclear D gene. V dropped 5 bases and J dropped 12 bases, with 14 bases sitting between them. The CDR3 contains 13 residues. Germline CDR1 SGHAT, CDR2 FQNNGV.

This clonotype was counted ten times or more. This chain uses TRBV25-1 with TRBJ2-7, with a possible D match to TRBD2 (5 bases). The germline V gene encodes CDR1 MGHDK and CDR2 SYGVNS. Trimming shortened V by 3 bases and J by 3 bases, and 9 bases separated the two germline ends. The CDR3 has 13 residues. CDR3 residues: CASSESGSYEQYF. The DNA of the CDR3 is TGTGCCAGCAGTGAGTCGGGGAGCTACGAGCAGTACTTC.

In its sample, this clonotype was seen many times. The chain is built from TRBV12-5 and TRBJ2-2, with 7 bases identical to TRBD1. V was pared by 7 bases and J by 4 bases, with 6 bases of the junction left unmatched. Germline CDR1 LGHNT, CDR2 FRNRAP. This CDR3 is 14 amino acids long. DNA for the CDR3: TGTGCTAGTGTACAGGGGATGAGCACCGGGGAGCTGTTTTTT. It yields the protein CASVQGMSTGELFF.

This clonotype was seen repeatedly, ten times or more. CDR3 sequence reads: CSASFGGGYNEQFF. The CDR3 DNA reads TGCAGTGCTAGTTTCGGGGGAGGGTACAATGAGCAGTTCTTC. The rearrangement uses TRBV20-1 and TRBJ2-1; 7 bases fit TRBD2. Germline CDR1 and CDR2: DFQATT and SNEGSKA (reference sequence). The CDR3 is made up of 14 amino acids. The J segment lost 4 bases and the V segment lost 3 bases, leaving 6 bases of the junction unmatched.

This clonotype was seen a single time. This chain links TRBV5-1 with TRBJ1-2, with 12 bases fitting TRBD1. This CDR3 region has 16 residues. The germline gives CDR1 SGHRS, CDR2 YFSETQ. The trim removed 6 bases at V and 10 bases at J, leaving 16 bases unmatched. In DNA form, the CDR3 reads TGCGCCAGCAACTCGGGACAGGGGGCCGCTAACTGTGTCTACACCTTC. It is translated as CASNSGQGAANCVYTF.

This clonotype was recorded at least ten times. The CDR3 bases are TGCAGTGCTCGGGGGGACGGCTTTGGCTACACCTTC. This translates into CSARGDGFGYTF. The chain combines TRBV20-1 with TRBJ1-2; tentative D call: TRBD1 (5 bases). Germline V gene sequence: CDR1 DFQATT, CDR2 SNEGSKA (reference sequence). CDR3 length: 12 residues. V was trimmed by 5 bases and J by 7 bases, leaving 14 bases between them.